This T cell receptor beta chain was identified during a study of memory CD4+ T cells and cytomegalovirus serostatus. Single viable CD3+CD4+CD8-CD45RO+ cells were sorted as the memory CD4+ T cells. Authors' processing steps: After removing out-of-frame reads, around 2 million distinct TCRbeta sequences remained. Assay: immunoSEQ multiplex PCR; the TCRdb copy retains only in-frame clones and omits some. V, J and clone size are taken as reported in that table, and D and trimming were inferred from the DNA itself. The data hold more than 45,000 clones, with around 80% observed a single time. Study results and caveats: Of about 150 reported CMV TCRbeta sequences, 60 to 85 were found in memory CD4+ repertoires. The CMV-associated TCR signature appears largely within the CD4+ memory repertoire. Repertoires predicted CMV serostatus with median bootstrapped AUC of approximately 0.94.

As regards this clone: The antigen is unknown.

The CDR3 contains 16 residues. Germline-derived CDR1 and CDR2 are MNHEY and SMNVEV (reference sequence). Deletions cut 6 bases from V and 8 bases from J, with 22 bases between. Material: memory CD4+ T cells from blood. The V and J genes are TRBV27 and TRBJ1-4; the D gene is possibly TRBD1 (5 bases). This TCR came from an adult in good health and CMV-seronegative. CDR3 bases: TGTGCCAGCAGCTCACCCATCGCGGGGGTTAGGGAAAAACTGTTTTTT. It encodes CASSSPIAGVREKLFF.